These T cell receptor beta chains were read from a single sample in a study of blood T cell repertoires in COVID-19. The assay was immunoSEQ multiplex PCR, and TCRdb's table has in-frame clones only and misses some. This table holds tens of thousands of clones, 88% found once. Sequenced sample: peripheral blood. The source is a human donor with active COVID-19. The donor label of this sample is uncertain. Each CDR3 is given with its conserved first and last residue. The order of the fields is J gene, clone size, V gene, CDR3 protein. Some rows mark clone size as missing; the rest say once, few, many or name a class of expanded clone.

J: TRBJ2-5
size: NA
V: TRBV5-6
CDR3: CASSLRYQETQYF

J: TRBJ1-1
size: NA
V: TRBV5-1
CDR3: CASSLAGGVYTEAFF

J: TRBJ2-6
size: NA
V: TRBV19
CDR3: CASRTGGTGANVLTF

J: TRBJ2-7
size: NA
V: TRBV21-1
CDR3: CASSKIRRGTSGDYEQYF

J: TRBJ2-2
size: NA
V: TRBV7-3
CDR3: CATKKGANTGELFF

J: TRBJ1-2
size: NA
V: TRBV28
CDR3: CASSSPWTGPSGFGYTF

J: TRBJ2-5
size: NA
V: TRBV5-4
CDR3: CASSLGGSGAETQYF

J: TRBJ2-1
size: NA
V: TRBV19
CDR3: CASNSGTSGSSYNEQFF

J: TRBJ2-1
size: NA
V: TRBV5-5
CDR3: CASSLSGGGWENEQFF

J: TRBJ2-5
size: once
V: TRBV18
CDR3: CASSHGQIQETQYF

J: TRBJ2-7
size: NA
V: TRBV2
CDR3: CASSLGQEQYF

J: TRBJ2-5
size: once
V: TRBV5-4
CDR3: CASRDSNQETQYF

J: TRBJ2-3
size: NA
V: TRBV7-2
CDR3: CASSLVGSGSTDTQYF

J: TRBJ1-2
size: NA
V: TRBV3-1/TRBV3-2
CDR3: CASSQGRYGYTF

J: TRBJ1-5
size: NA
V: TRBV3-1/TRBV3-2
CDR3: CASSQDGGQPQHF

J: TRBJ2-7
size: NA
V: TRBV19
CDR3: CASSYTGTSATYEQYF

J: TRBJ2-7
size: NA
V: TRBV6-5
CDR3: CASRGQGPSYEQYF

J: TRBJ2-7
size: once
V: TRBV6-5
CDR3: CASKGPGTYEQYF

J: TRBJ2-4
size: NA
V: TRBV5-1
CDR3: CASRSGGGGKNIQYF

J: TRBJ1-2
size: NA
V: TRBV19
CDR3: CASSIDSTAYYGYTF

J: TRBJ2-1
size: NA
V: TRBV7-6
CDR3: CASSLGGGRALDEQFF

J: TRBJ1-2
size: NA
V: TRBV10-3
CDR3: CAISEVRGYTF

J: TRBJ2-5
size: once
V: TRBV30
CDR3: CAWRGVGQETQYF

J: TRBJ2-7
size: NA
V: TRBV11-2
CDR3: CASSLGNLAFGGYEQYF

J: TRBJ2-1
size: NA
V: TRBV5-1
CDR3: CASRKDSSYNEQFF

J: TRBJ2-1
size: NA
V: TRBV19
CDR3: CASRARISYNEQFF

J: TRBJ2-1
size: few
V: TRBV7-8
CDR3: CASSSLAGEYEQFF

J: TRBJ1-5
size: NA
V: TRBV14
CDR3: CASSQEEGEGSGQPQHF

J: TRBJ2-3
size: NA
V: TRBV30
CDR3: CALDPGLAGTTDTQYF

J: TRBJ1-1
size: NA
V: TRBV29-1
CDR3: CSARTAMNTEAFF

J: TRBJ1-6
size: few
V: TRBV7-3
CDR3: CASSSGLNNSPLHF

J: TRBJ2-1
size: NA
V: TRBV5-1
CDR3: CASSSSLGGEQFF

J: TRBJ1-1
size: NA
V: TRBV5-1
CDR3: CASSLDRNTEAFF

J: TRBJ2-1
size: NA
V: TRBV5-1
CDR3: CASSFASGRDSYNEQFF

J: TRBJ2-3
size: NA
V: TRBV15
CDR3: CATSRDQGAGSDTQYF

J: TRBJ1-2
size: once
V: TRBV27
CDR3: CASSFPGGAGYTF

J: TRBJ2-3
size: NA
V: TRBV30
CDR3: CAWSVRNRDTQYF